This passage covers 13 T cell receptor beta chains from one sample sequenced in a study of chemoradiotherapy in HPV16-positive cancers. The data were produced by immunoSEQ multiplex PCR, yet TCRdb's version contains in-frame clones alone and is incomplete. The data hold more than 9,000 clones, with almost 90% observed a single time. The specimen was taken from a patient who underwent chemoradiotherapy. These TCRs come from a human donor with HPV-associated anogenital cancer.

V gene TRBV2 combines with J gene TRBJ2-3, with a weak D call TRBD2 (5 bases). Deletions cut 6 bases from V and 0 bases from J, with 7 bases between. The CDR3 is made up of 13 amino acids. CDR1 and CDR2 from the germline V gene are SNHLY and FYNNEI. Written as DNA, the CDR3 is TGTGCCAGCAGCGGGGATAGCACAGATACGCAGTATTTT. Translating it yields CASSGDSTDTQYF.

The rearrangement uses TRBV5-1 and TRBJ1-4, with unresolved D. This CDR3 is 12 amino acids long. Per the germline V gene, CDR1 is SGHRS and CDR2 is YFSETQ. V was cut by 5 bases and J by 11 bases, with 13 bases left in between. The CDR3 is CASRDSKRKLFF. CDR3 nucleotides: TGCGCCAGCAGAGACTCGAAGCGGAAACTGTTTTTT.

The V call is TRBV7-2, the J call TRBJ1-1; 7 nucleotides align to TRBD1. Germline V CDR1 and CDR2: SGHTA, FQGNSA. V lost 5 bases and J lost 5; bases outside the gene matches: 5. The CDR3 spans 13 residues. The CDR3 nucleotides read TGTGCCAGCAGCCGTGACAGGGATACTGAAGCTTTCTTT. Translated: CASSRDRDTEAFF.

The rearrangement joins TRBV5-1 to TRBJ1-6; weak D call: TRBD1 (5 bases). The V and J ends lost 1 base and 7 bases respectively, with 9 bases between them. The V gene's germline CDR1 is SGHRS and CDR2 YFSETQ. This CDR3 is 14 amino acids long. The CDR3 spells CASSLNRPNSPLHF. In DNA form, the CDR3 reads TGCGCCAGCAGCTTGAACAGGCCGAATTCACCCCTCCACTTT.

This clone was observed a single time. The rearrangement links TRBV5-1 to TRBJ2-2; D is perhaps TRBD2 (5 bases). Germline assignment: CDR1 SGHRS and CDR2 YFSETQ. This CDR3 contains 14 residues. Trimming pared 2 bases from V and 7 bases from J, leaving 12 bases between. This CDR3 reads CASSLNPGDGELFF. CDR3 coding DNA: TGCGCCAGCAGCTTAAATCCCGGGGACGGGGAGCTGTTTTTT. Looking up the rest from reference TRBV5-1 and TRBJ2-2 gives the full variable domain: KAGVTQTPRYLIKTRGQQVTLSCSPISGHRSVSWYQQTPGQGLQFLFEYFSETQRNKGNFPGRFSGRQFSNSRSEMNVSTLELGDSALYLCASSLNPGDGELFFGEGSRLTVL.

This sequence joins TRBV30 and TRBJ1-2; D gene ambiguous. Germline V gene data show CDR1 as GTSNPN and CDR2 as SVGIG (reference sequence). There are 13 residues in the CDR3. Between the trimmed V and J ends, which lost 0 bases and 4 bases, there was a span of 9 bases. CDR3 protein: CAWSVSDGYGYTF. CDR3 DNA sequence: TGTGCCTGGAGTGTATCGGATGGCTATGGCTACACCTTC.

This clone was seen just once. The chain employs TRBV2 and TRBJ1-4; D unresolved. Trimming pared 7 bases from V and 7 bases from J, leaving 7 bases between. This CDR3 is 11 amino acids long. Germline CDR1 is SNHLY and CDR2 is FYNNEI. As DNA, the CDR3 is TGTGCCAGCACCCTGCTTGAAAAACTGTTTTTT. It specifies CASTLLEKLFF.

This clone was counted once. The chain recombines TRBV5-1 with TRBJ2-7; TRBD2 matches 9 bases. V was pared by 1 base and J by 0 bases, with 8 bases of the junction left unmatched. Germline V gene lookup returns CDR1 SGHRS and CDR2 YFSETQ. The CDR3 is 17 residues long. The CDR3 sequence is CASSLSGLASHSYEQYF. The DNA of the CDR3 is TGCGCCAGCAGCTTGAGCGGACTAGCGAGTCACTCCTACGAGCAGTACTTC.

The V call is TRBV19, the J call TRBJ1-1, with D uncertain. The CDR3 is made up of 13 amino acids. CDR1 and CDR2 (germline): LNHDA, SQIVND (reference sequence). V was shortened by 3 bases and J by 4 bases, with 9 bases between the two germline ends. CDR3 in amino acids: CASSISPGTEAFF. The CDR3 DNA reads TGTGCCAGTAGTATTTCGCCGGGCACTGAAGCTTTCTTT. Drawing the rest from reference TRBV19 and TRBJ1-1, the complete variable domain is DGGITQSPKYLFRKEGQNVTLSCEQNLNHDAMYWYRQDPGQGLRLIYYSQIVNDFQKGDIAEGYSVSREKKESFPLTVTSAQKNPTAFYLCASSISPGTEAFFGQGTRLTVV.

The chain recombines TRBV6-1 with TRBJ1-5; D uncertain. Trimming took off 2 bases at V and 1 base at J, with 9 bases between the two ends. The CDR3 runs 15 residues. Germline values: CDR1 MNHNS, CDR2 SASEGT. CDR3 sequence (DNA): TGTGCCAGCAGTGAACTTTGGGGAAGCAATCAGCCCCAGCATTTT. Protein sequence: CASSELWGSNQPQHF.

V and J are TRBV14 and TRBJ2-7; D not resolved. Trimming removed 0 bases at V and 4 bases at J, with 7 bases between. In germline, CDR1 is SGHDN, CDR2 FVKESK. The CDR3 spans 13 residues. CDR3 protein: CASSQDVGYEQYF. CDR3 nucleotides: TGTGCCAGCAGCCAAGATGTGGGATACGAGCAGTACTTC.

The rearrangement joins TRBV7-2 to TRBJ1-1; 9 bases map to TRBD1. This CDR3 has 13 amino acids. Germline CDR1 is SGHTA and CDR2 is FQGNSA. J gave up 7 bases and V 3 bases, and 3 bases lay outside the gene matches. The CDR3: CASSFTGGGEAFF. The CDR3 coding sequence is TGTGCCAGCAGCTTTACAGGGGGCGGTGAAGCTTTCTTT.

The CDR3 protein is CASRTGVEEKLFF. CDR3 DNA sequence: TGTGCCAGCAGGACAGGGGTGGAAGAAAAACTGTTTTTT. V and J are TRBV6-1 and TRBJ1-4, with 8 bases that match TRBD1. This CDR3 contains 13 residues. Germline CDR1 MNHNS, CDR2 SASEGT. Trimming removed 6 bases from V and 8 bases from J; junction bases left unmatched: 5.